This T cell receptor beta chain was found in a study of cytotoxic CD8 clonotypes in ibrutinib-treated CLL. For the study at large: The authors obtained response samples at a median of about eleven months of treatment, range 6 to 36.

This clone was picked up many times. TCRdb's copy holds only in-frame clones and misses some; the assay was immunoSEQ multiplex PCR. The sample yields about 45,000 clones, 60% to 80% seen once. The CDR3 sequence is 15 residues long. V was shortened by 0 bases and J by 5 bases, with 13 bases between the two germline ends. CDR1 SGHDN and CDR2 FVKESK come from the germline V gene. This specimen consisted of PBMCs, obtained after 24 months of ibrutinib treatment. The chain links TRBV14 to TRBJ1-2; D is uncertain. The receptor comes from a human donor with chronic lymphocytic leukemia. CDR3 nucleotides: TGTGCCAGCAGCCAAGATCTGCTAGGGATTTATGGCTACACCTTC. Protein sequence: CASSQDLLGIYGYTF.